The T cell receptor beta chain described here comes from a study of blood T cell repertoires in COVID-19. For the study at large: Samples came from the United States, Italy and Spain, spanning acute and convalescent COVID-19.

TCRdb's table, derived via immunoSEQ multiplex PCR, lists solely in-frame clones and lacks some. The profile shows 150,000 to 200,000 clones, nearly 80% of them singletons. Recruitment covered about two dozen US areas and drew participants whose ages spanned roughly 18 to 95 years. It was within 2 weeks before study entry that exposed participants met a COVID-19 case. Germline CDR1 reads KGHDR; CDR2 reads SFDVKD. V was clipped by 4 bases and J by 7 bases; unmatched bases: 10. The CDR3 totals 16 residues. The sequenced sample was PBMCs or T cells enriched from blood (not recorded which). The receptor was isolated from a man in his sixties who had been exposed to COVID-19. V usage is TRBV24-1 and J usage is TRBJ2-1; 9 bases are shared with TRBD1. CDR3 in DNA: TGTGCCACCAGTGACCTGGGACAGGGACTTTATAATGAGCAGTTCTTC. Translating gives CATSDLGQGLYNEQFF.